The entry below gives a single T cell receptor (beta chain) sequence along with its context. The antigen remains unidentified. The record originates from a study of shared clonotypes between healthy human individuals. CDR1 and CDR2 from the germline V gene are SGHRS and YFSETQ. V dropped 0 bases and J dropped 6 bases, with 14 bases sitting between them. The CDR3 consists of 15 residues. The table came from immunoSEQ multiplex PCR; TCRdb's copy has only in-frame clones and leaves some out. Of approximately 2.5 million clones in the sample, over 85% were seen once. Study-wide results and limits: Generation probabilities were higher for clonotypes shared across all four sorted-subset donors than for unshared ones.

The J gene is TRBJ2-3, the V gene TRBV5-1; weak D call: TRBD1 (6 bases). This TCR was recovered from a man between 18 and 29 years old in good health. Sequencing was performed on naive CD4+ T cells sorted from blood. Sample subset: CD45RA+ positively selected. The CDR3 loop is CASSLGGPGKDTQYF. The CDR3 nucleotides read TGCGCCAGCAGCTTGGGGGGGCCCGGTAAGGATACGCAGTATTTT.